The T cell receptor (beta chain) under discussion was sequenced for a study of cytomegalovirus exposure and HLA in healthy donors (dated 2017 in TCRdb). In terms of the full investigation: In an earlier analysis of around 540 of the donors, around 290 Gb of sequence data and some 100 million unique TCR beta sequences from approximately 180 million T cells were reported. Roughly 300 gigabases of sequencing data and approximately 80 million unique TCR sequences were included in an early release covering 550 to 800 HLA-typed donors. The genetic ancestry cluster associated with self-reported Caucasian donors included 81% of the 398 genotyped donors. The study was designed to test whether signatures of past pathogen exposure could be identified by cataloging public T cell receptors. The study profiled the T cell repertoires of hundreds of subjects by immunosequencing and related them to cytomegalovirus serostatus. In addition to the first cohort of about 650 subjects, a separate validation cohort of over 90 different subjects was used. High-throughput TCR immunosequencing, statistical association of individual TCRs with disease status, and machine learning were combined to predict cytomegalovirus infection status. A later analysis re-analyzed previously published TCR beta repertoires from 660 or so donors and added high-resolution HLA genotyping to study TCR occurrence patterns. The later analysis used no new phenotypic data to find candidate immune exposures, relying instead on TCR beta sequences and their occurrence across donors. To decide whether each TCR beta V gene segment behaved as functional or pseudogenic, an earlier analysis of 587 of the donors relied on high-throughput TCR beta sequencing. Donor age, sex, ethnicity and CMV serostatus were compiled alongside the repertoire data. A later genetic analysis took genome-wide SNP genotypes for about 55% of the 666 donors and used that subset as a discovery cohort. All discovery cohort repertoires had been generated using a single sequencing platform. Class I and class II HLA loci were covered by the typing at four-digit resolution. Typing coverage differed by locus: A, B, C, DRB1 and DQB1 were typed in roughly 629-630 donors, DQA1 in 500 to 550, DPA1 in 600 to 610, and DPB1 in just under 490. A handful of DR-DQ haplotypes were treated as single units for association and clustering because of strong linkage in the cohort. Across 398 genotyped donors of the cohort, an average of about 240,000 unique TCR beta nucleotide sequences per donor were sequenced, and approximately 17% of those sequences were non-productive. Points the paper makes about the study in general: Because HLA typing was unavailable for some donors at each locus, only the typed subset was used in association tests. A group of highly shared sequence variants was considered likely to be a technical artifact of the sequencing pipeline. Immune exposure information for the cohort was limited to CMV serostatus. Across donors, most TCR sequences were observed very rarely, whereas some public TCRs were present in many individuals. The study listed around 160 TCR beta chains as associated with cytomegalovirus. A later analysis associated approximately 17,000 TCR beta sequences with specific HLA alleles at a false discovery rate of 0.05. Linkage disequilibrium might explain the correlated functional status among segregating V segments, but an unknown experimental factor could not be excluded. V-gene and J-gene trimming of TCR beta chains was associated with a missense DCLRE1C variant in a later genetic analysis, and the association was replicated in an independent cohort. A further reported finding was that TCR beta sequences accurately predicted the HLA-A and HLA-B alleles for most subjects in the first cohort. The 87-base-pair reads could not distinguish some IMGT-functional V segments, including TRBV6-2 and TRBV6-3, so those segments were excluded. Sequencing depth was assumed to be roughly uniform across donors in the presence/absence analyses, though that assumption may not hold. Broadly in line with IMGT annotations, most TCR beta V segments showed up in productive rearrangements about 90% or about 30% of the time in an earlier analysis of under 700 of the donors. In a later genetic analysis, fewer N-insertions in productive TCRs were reported among donors in an Asian-associated ancestry cluster than the roughly 710-donor mean. A later analysis found that HLA-associated TCR beta chains were more clonally expanded and had lower generation probabilities than equally common non-associated chains. In a later analysis, several top co-occurrence clusters were reported to appear linked to parvovirus B19, influenza, CMV and Epstein-Barr virus. When HLA alleles, especially DR and DQ, strongly co-occurred, attributing TCR associations to individual alleles was difficult. In both the original and validation cohorts, the classifier was reported to diagnose cytomegalovirus status with high specificity and sensitivity. In a later analysis, the rate of TCR association differed among HLA loci, with DRB1 alleles having the most associated TCRs and HLA-C alleles having the fewest. Only TCR beta chains were sequenced in this cohort, and the absence of alpha or paired-chain data limited detectable features. According to the authors, the approach could potentially be generalized to other disease states and immunological phenotypes. A few of the identified cytomegalovirus-associated TCR beta chains were confirmed in vitro to be specific for cytomegalovirus antigens. Because counts were too low, approximately 18 rarely observed V segments, including chromosome 9 orphons, were excluded from the earlier analysis of several hundred of the donors. According to a later analysis, most CMV-associated TCR beta chains appeared to be HLA-restricted, and the HLA associations seemed to be driven largely by CMV exposure.

Library preparation used the immunoSEQ multiplex PCR assay. The multiplex PCR relied on a mix of 60 forward primers for TCR Vbeta segments and 13 reverse primers for TCR Jbeta segments. The CDR3 region of rearranged TCR beta genes was amplified from genomic DNA by a multiplex PCR assay. The Illumina HiSeq System was used to sequence the amplified TCR beta libraries as 87-base-pair reads. Under the source paper's analysis protocol: In a later analysis, tens of millions of unique TCR beta chains were counted across the approximately 620 repertoires, and roughly 11 million of these chains were shared by at least two donors. To remove PCR and sequencing errors, raw reads were error-corrected and collapsed into unique sequences using a nearest-neighbor algorithm that merged closely related sequences. Alignment of CDR3 sequences to IMGT reference sequences was used to assign V, D and J gene segments. For a sequence to be retained, at least a six-nucleotide match to both a V gene segment and a J gene segment was required. A rearrangement was called productive if the CDR3 had no stop codons and remained in frame with V and J, and every other rearrangement was called non-productive. CDR3 was defined according to IMGT convention as the region running from the second conserved V-encoded cysteine to the conserved J-encoded phenylalanine. The earlier analysis of about 570 of the donors excluded any sequence lacking an unambiguous match to a single V gene segment. In an earlier analysis of more than 500 of the donors, a V segment was called functional when productive rearrangements were above 56.7%, and segregating when the standard deviation between donors exceeded 5%. A statistical classification framework was developed to diagnose cytomegalovirus status using the catalog of TCR beta chain sequences. In a later analysis, TCR nucleotide sequences were compared against IMGT/GENE-DB human TR gene sequences so that V and J genes could be assigned. The TCRdist pipeline was used in a later analysis to assign CDR3 sequences and most-parsimonious VDJ recombination scenarios. In a later analysis, each TCR beta chain was defined by its CDR3 amino acid sequence together with its V-gene family, and reads without a unique V-gene family were excluded. In a later analysis, 500 to 650 highly shared, low-generation-probability nucleotide sequences were removed to address suspected cross-contamination and a sequencing artifact. In a later analysis, a clonal expansion index was calculated for each public chain from normalized within-repertoire ranks of inferred template counts. In a later analysis, generation probabilities were computed with a VDJ recombination model fitted to out-of-frame rearrangements, and the resulting probabilities were checked against IGoR. In a later analysis, hypergeometric tests were used to score TCR-TCR, TCR-HLA and TCR-CMV co-occurrence, with a repertoire-size bias correction applied to TCR pairs. To estimate false discovery rates, a later analysis permuted the HLA or CMV assignments 20 times. In a later analysis, co-occurring TCRs were grouped with DBSCAN, and TCRdist sequence similarity was added when clustering was performed within HLA-allele-positive subsets. Repertoires with fewer than 30,000 or more than 120,000 public chains, plus five repertoires with anomalous nucleotide sharing, were excluded from co-occurrence clustering. Entries here come from immuneACCESS through TCRdb and include only in-frame sequences with V and J called. Some clones fail to appear in such tables; in the studies checked, an unresolved V gene covers under half of the shortfall, and the cause of the remainder is unknown. That table furnishes V, J and clone size, whereas the DNA furnished D and trimming. This sample has under 200,000 clones in its table, and more than 60% of those were observed once. The ten largest make up around 4.7% of the sample.

The cohort consisted of 670 or so healthy bone marrow donors. Cohort members were all nominally healthy when sampled, although unrecorded immune exposures were likely present. The donor was CMV seronegative and belonged to the group of more than 300 seronegative cohort members. A peripheral blood sample was provided by each donor, and peripheral blood mononuclear cells were used for TCR beta sequencing. Genomic DNA extraction from the blood cell samples was performed with the Qiagen DNeasy Blood Extraction Kit. Via the germline V gene, CDR1 is SGHRS and CDR2 YFSETQ. Counted from cysteine to phenylalanine, this CDR3 has 16 amino acids. Of all the DNA, just the CDR3 is kept, 48 bases in frame from base 1. V is pared back by 0 bases and J by 4 bases, with 15 bases lying between the germline termini. As for this clone: The specificity of this receptor is unknown. Base qualities are not recorded, but no much larger clone differs from it by a single base.

The chain links TRBV5-1 with TRBJ2-3; a weak D assignment points to TRBD1 (7 bases agree). This clonotype originated in a male donor in good health and CMV-seronegative. Sequencing was carried out using PBMCs. The CDR3 reads as follows: CASSLARRGQADTQYF. The nucleotides read TGCGCCAGCAGCTTGGCCCGGAGGGGGCAGGCAGATACGCAGTATTTT.